This T cell receptor (beta chain) stems from a study of Ad26.COV2.S vaccination and SARS-CoV-2 variants. Sample treatment: around 19 received Ad26.COV2.S at low or high dose, single or two shots; several received placebo; per-sample allocation not given. After the first vaccine or placebo injection, samples were drawn on day 63. In Boston, the donor was an adult between 18-55 years of age. For this clone: Its specificity is not known.

General study points: Marked by substantial breadth, spike-specific CD8+ and CD4+ T cell responses were reportedly seen after vaccination.

TCRdb keeps only in-frame clones here, not all; method: immunoSEQ multiplex PCR. The table includes 350,000 to 500,000 clones, 90% detected once. CDR1 is LNHDA and CDR2 is SQIVND in the germline V gene (reference sequence). The CDR3 runs to 15 residues. V lost 6 bases and J lost 4; bases outside the gene matches: 8. This TCR was recovered from a person aged 18-60 years who received the Ad26.COV2.S COVID-19 vaccine or a placebo. Sequencing used peripheral blood, obtained in a trial of Ad26.COV2.S vaccine versus placebo. The V call is TRBV19, the J call TRBJ1-3; 8 bases are shared with TRBD1. CDR3 in DNA: TGTGCCAGTAGCCCAGGGGGCGCTTCCGGAAACACCATATATTTT. It specifies CASSPGGASGNTIYF. Full variable domain (rest looked up from reference TRBV19 and TRBJ1-3): DGGITQSPKYLFRKEGQNVTLSCEQNLNHDAMYWYRQDPGQGLRLIYYSQIVNDFQKGDIAEGYSVSREKKESFPLTVTSAQKNPTAFYLCASSPGGASGNTIYFGEGSWLTVV.